This T cell receptor (beta chain) was identified in a study of cytomegalovirus exposure and HLA in healthy donors. General study points: Near-uniform donor sequencing depth was presumed by presence/absence analyses. Trimming of TCR beta V- and J-genes showed a link, identified in a later analysis, to a missense DCLRE1C variant. Available immune exposure information was restricted to CMV serostatus only.

Points on this clone: Its target is unknown.

V lost 5 bases, J lost 4 bases, and 12 bases stayed unmatched. The CDR3 has 17 amino acids. Germline V gene data show CDR1 as SGHRS and CDR2 as YFSETQ. Primers: 60 Vbeta forward and 13 Jbeta reverse. Profiling relied on immunoSEQ multiplex PCR, and the TCRdb table lists in-frame clones only, not all of them. The table includes about 170,000 clones, 85% detected once. This TCR was recovered from a boy younger than 10 in good health and CMV-seronegative. Input material: PBMCs. V usage is TRBV5-1 and J usage is TRBJ1-1, with 12 bases fitting TRBD1. CDR3 protein: CASRGTGTGGASTEAFF. The CDR3 DNA reads as TGCGCCAGCAGGGGGACCGGGACAGGGGGCGCGTCCACTGAAGCTTTCTTT.